This TCR beta chain emerged from a study of T cells in Graves' hyperthyroidism and ophthalmopathy. General study results and limits: Before onset, ophthalmopathy was predicted by the model a median roughly 6.8 months earlier.

The J segment lost 3 bases and the V segment lost 4 bases, leaving 9 bases of the junction unmatched. This CDR3 has 16 residues. Germline V lookup: CDR1 MNHEY, CDR2 SMNVEV (reference sequence). Regions amplified from RNA transcripts were the TCR beta CDR3 regions. During a first-round RT-PCR of the TCR CDR3, the HTBI primer set was used. TCRdb re-derived calls from the multiplex PCR reads in MiXCR, one entry per CDR3 protein. Of around 350,000 distinct CDR3 sequences in the sample, approximately 19% are singletons; the top ten hold 3% to 4.5%. Regarding this clonotype: Its specificity is unknown.

Sequenced material: blood. The chain is built from TRBV27 and TRBJ2-3, with 8 bases that match TRBD2. The clonotype was recovered from a woman aged 18-29 years with Graves' hyperthyroidism. In DNA form, the CDR3 reads TGTGCCAGCAGTTCCATCGGGAGGGCCTCGACAGATACGCAGTATTTT. Translation: CASSSIGRASTDTQYF.